These T cell receptor beta chains were read from a single sample in a study of OX40 agonist ivuxolimab in advanced cancers. This table comes from immunoSEQ multiplex PCR, and its TCRdb copy is limited to in-frame clones, with some not included. The sample has some 140,000 clones, about nine tenths seen once. The sample was CD4+ or CD8+ T cells sorted from blood, taken in a trial of the OX40 agonist ivuxolimab. Receptors were obtained from an adult with an advanced solid tumor such as melanoma, head and neck, liver or kidney cancer. Both conserved end residues are part of each CDR3. The D gene is left open where the match is weak. Clone size is stated in some rows and not others, as once, few, many or a class when expanded.

v_gene	abundance	j_gene	d_gene	CDR3aa	CDR3nt
TRBV30	NA	TRBJ1-3	NA	CAWSVTLNSGNTIYF	TGTGCCTGGAGTGTAACACTTAACTCTGGAAACACCATATATTTT
TRBV27	NA	TRBJ2-5	TRBD1	CASSLNRGQETQYF	TGTGCCAGCAGTTTAAACAGGGGCCAAGAGACCCAGTACTTC
TRBV15	NA	TRBJ2-5	TRBD2	CATSRGLGTSGQETQYF	TGTGCCACCAGCAGAGGTCTCGGGACTAGCGGACAAGAGACCCAGTACTTC
TRBV11-1	NA	TRBJ2-7	TRBD1	CASSFETGEREQYF	TGTGCCAGCAGCTTCGAGACAGGGGAAAGAGAGCAGTACTTC
TRBV7-2	NA	TRBJ2-4	NA	CASSPRVGIQYF	TGTGCCAGCAGCCCCAGGGTCGGCATTCAGTACTTC
TRBV5-1	NA	TRBJ2-3	NA	CASSPEVVAGTDTQYF	TGCGCCAGCAGCCCGGAGGTAGTAGCAGGTACAGATACGCAGTATTTT
TRBV4-1	NA	TRBJ1-5	TRBD1	CASSQDAGQGDQPQHF	TGCGCCAGCAGCCAAGATGCGGGGCAGGGGGATCAGCCCCAGCATTTT
TRBV5-8	NA	TRBJ1-1	NA	CASSWGGEAFF	TGTGCCAGCAGCTGGGGAGGTGAAGCTTTCTTT
TRBV6-1	NA	TRBJ2-7	NA	CASSVSLGLGSSYEQYF	TGTGCCAGCAGTGTAAGTTTGGGTTTAGGGAGTTCCTACGAGCAGTACTTC
TRBV30	NA	TRBJ2-2	TRBD1	CAWRDGFRDRGSPGELFF	TGTGCCTGGAGAGATGGATTCCGGGACAGGGGAAGTCCCGGGGAGCTGTTTTTT
TRBV4-3	NA	TRBJ2-1	NA	CASSQGVRADNEQFF	TGCGCCAGCAGCCAAGGGGTGCGGGCAGACAATGAGCAGTTCTTC
TRBV5-1	once	TRBJ2-1	TRBD2	CASSLPAGNYNEQFF	TGCGCCAGCAGCTTGCCAGCGGGGAATTACAATGAGCAGTTCTTC
TRBV30	NA	TRBJ2-7	NA	CAWSVFGREQYF	TGTGCCTGGAGTGTATTCGGTCGCGAGCAGTACTTC
TRBV18	NA	TRBJ1-2	NA	CASSPQQASYTF	TGTGCCAGCTCACCACAGCAGGCGAGCTACACCTTC
TRBV9	medium-sized	TRBJ1-4	NA	CASSLGDRGEKLFF	TGTGCCAGCAGCCTCGGAGATCGAGGGGAAAAACTGTTTTTT
TRBV5-4	NA	TRBJ2-2	NA	CASSLLQNTGELFF	TGTGCCAGCAGCTTGCTACAGAACACCGGGGAGCTGTTTTTT
TRBV14	NA	TRBJ1-2	NA	CASSQDFSGSGYTF	TGTGCCAGCAGCCAAGATTTTTCAGGAAGTGGCTACACCTTC
TRBV7-9	NA	TRBJ1-4	TRBD1	CASWGGQGNEKLFF	TGTGCCAGCTGGGGGGGACAGGGCAATGAAAAACTGTTTTTT
TRBV2	NA	TRBJ2-2	NA	CASSESQGYTGELFF	TGTGCCAGCAGTGAAAGCCAGGGATACACCGGGGAGCTGTTTTTT
TRBV5-4	NA	TRBJ1-2	TRBD1	CASSHSGGAKGYTF	TGTGCCAGCAGCCACTCAGGGGGCGCAAAGGGCTACACCTTC
TRBV5-6	NA	TRBJ2-2	TRBD2	CASSSVPGLAGADTGELFF	TGTGCCAGCAGCTCAGTACCGGGACTAGCGGGAGCGGACACCGGGGAGCTGTTTTTT
TRBV18	NA	TRBJ1-2	TRBD1	CASSPTPGQGTYGYTF	TGTGCCAGCTCACCAACTCCGGGACAGGGGACCTATGGCTACACCTTC
TRBV11-1	NA	TRBJ2-3	NA	CASSLRGGVGTDTQYF	TGTGCCAGCAGCTTACGTGGCGGGGTGGGCACAGATACGCAGTATTTT
TRBV28	NA	TRBJ1-2	NA	CASRGANYGYTF	TGTGCCAGCAGGGGAGCTAACTATGGCTACACCTTC
TRBV2	few	TRBJ2-3	NA	CATQGESDTQYF	TGTGCCACGCAGGGCGAGTCAGATACGCAGTATTTT
TRBV19	NA	TRBJ2-3	TRBD2	CASSMRVAGEIWTDTQYF	TGTGCCAGTAGTATGAGGGTAGCGGGAGAGATCTGGACAGATACGCAGTATTTT
TRBV5-1	NA	TRBJ2-5	NA	CASSFTGGETQYF	TGCGCCAGCAGCTTTACGGGTGGAGAGACCCAGTACTTC
TRBV25-1	NA	TRBJ1-5	NA	CASSDARRAGLEPQHF	TGTGCCAGCAGTGACGCCCGCAGGGCGGGTCTGGAGCCCCAGCATTTT
TRBV7-3	NA	TRBJ2-7	TRBD2	CASSRGGSGTYEQYF	TGTGCCAGCAGCCGCGGCGGGAGCGGGACCTACGAGCAGTACTTC
TRBV30	NA	TRBJ1-3	NA	CAWSGVGLGGNTIYF	TGTGCCTGGAGTGGTGTGGGGCTTGGAGGAAACACCATATATTTT
TRBV5-1	once	TRBJ2-5	NA	CASSLEGSLTSETQYF	TGCGCCAGCAGCTTGGAGGGTAGTCTAACGTCTGAGACCCAGTACTTC
TRBV7-2	NA	TRBJ2-2	NA	CASSLVSVNTGELFF	TGTGCCAGCAGCTTAGTGTCAGTAAACACCGGGGAGCTGTTTTTT
TRBV29-1	NA	TRBJ1-1	NA	CSVEKQGMNTEAFF	TGCAGCGTTGAAAAACAGGGCATGAACACTGAAGCTTTCTTT
TRBV6-5	NA	TRBJ2-3	TRBD2	CASRGPGGPDTQYF	TGTGCCAGCAGGGGACCGGGAGGCCCAGATACGCAGTATTTT
TRBV4-2	few	TRBJ1-1	NA	CASSQGRLNTEAFF	TGTGCCAGCAGCCAGGGACGCTTGAACACTGAAGCTTTCTTT
TRBV28	NA	TRBJ2-4	TRBD1	CASGVRQGANIQYF	TGTGCCAGCGGAGTCAGACAGGGGGCGAACATTCAGTACTTC
TRBV28	NA	TRBJ1-2	NA	CASRLEGFDYGYTF	TGTGCCAGCAGGTTAGAGGGGTTCGACTATGGCTACACCTTC
TRBV5-1	NA	TRBJ2-5	TRBD1	CASSLGRGGEETQYF	TGCGCCAGCAGCTTGGGGCGAGGGGGCGAAGAGACCCAGTACTTC
TRBV25-1	NA	TRBJ1-6	NA	CASIPPGQGRNSPLHF	TGTGCCAGCATCCCCCCAGGCCAGGGAAGGAATTCACCCCTCCACTTT
TRBV9	once	TRBJ2-3	TRBD2	CASSSSGSPTSTDTQYF	TGTGCCAGCAGCTCTAGCGGGAGCCCTACTAGCACAGATACGCAGTATTTT
TRBV18	NA	TRBJ2-7	NA	CASSPPGISYEQYF	TGTGCCAGCTCACCCCCGGGAATCTCCTACGAGCAGTACTTC
TRBV7-2	once	TRBJ2-5	NA	CASSLFGAVQETQYF	TGTGCCAGCAGCTTATTCGGGGCAGTCCAAGAGACCCAGTACTTC
TRBV7-8	NA	TRBJ2-2	NA	CASSLVGGANTGELFF	TGTGCCAGCAGCTTAGTAGGGGGAGCGAACACCGGGGAGCTGTTTTTT
TRBV27	NA	TRBJ1-5	NA	CASSLTHIRPQHF	TGTGCCAGCAGTTTAACCCATATCCGGCCCCAGCATTTT
TRBV30	NA	TRBJ2-3	NA	CAWSVRLMLSTDTQYF	TGTGCCTGGAGTGTACGTCTTATGCTGAGCACAGATACGCAGTATTTT
TRBV28	NA	TRBJ2-5	NA	CASGLRETQYF	TGTGCCAGCGGGTTACGAGAGACCCAGTACTTC
TRBV19	NA	TRBJ1-2	TRBD1	CASSIGGDRLNYGYTF	TGTGCCAGTAGTATAGGGGGGGACAGACTAAACTATGGCTACACCTTC
TRBV5-4	NA	TRBJ2-7	TRBD2	CASTRGTSGSMSREQYF	TGTGCCAGCACCCGAGGGACTAGCGGGAGCATGTCTCGCGAGCAGTACTTC
TRBV28	once	TRBJ1-1	NA	CASSLPRNTEAFF	TGTGCCAGCAGTCTCCCCCGTAACACTGAAGCTTTCTTT
TRBV2	NA	TRBJ1-4	TRBD1	CASKPGQSNEKLFF	TGTGCCAGCAAACCGGGACAGTCGAATGAAAAACTGTTTTTT
TRBV21-1	few	TRBJ2-7	NA	CASSRHEQYF	TGTGCCAGCAGCAGGCACGAGCAGTACTTC
TRBV27	NA	TRBJ1-2	NA	CASSFAPGPNYGYTF	TGTGCCAGCAGTTTCGCCCCGGGGCCTAACTATGGCTACACCTTC
TRBV9	once	TRBJ2-1	NA	CASSVDLGGGYNEQFF	TGTGCCAGCAGCGTAGATTTAGGCGGAGGCTACAATGAGCAGTTCTTC
TRBV5-1	once	TRBJ2-7	NA	CASSLVPDFSYEQYF	TGCGCCAGCAGCTTGGTTCCAGATTTCTCCTACGAGCAGTACTTC
TRBV28	NA	TRBJ1-5	TRBD1	CASTTRGQGDNQPQHF	TGTGCCAGCACCACCCGGGGACAGGGAGACAATCAGCCCCAGCATTTT
TRBV6-1	NA	TRBJ2-3	NA	CASIRNGGADTQYF	TGTGCCAGCATACGTAACGGAGGGGCAGATACGCAGTATTTT
TRBV6-5	few	TRBJ1-1	NA	CASRRMNTEAFF	TGTGCCAGCAGGAGGATGAACACTGAAGCTTTCTTT
TRBV19	once	TRBJ1-1	NA	CASSIDLGRGAPEAFF	TGTGCCAGTAGTATAGATCTAGGGAGAGGAGCTCCTGAAGCTTTCTTT
TRBV28	NA	TRBJ2-4	TRBD2	CASSIRTSGDLAKNIQYF	TGTGCCAGCAGTATCAGGACTAGCGGTGACCTAGCCAAAAACATTCAGTACTTC
TRBV5-6	NA	TRBJ2-1	TRBD2	CASSSPLAGGDEQFF	TGTGCCAGCAGCTCTCCATTAGCGGGGGGAGATGAGCAGTTCTTC